One and the same sample provided the 18 T cell receptor beta chains below, sequenced in a study of cytomegalovirus exposure and HLA in healthy donors (dated by TCRdb to about 2017). Library method: the immunoSEQ multiplex PCR assay. The multiplex PCR relied on a mix of 60 forward primers for TCR Vbeta segments and 13 reverse primers for TCR Jbeta segments. TCRdb retrieved this table from immuneACCESS and kept in-frame rearrangements only. Not all clones are present; in checked studies, unresolved V genes account for under half, and no reason is known for the remainder. The sample contains about 67,000 clones, 85% to 90% of them found a single time. Of the sample, over 10% is held by the ten largest clones. The sequencing input was PBMCs. These receptors were taken from a woman aged 30 to 39 in good health and CMV-seropositive.

The chain carries TRBV2 and TRBJ2-7; possibly TRBD2 for D (5 bases). The CDR3 length is 14 residues. Germline V lookup: CDR1 SNHLY, CDR2 FYNNEI. V lost 3 bases to trimming and J lost 2 bases, with 11 bases between them. The CDR3 DNA is TGTGCCAGCAGTGATGGACTTCTTCCCTACGAGCAGTACTTC. It is translated as CASSDGLLPYEQYF.

The J gene is TRBJ2-1, the V gene TRBV5-1; D is unclear. This CDR3 is built from 12 residues. Trimming left V 7 bases short and J 0 bases short, with 5 bases between. CDR1 is SGHRS and CDR2 is YFSETQ in the germline V gene. In DNA form, the CDR3 reads TGCGCCAGCGGCCACTCCTACAATGAGCAGTTCTTC. It yields the protein CASGHSYNEQFF. The full variable domain, in which reference TRBV5-1 and TRBJ2-1 provide the parts outside the CDR3, is KAGVTQTPRYLIKTRGQQVTLSCSPISGHRSVSWYQQTPGQGLQFLFEYFSETQRNKGNFPGRFSGRQFSNSRSEMNVSTLELGDSALYLCASGHSYNEQFFGPGTRLTVL.

A remark on this clone: This same CDR3 is encoded by further DNA sequences in the sample. V and J are TRBV28 and TRBJ2-5, with D possibly being TRBD1 (5 bases). This CDR3 comprises 15 residues. Germline CDR1 is MDHEN and CDR2 is SYDVKM. The ends were cut back, 6 bases at V and 2 bases at J, with 16 bases in the middle. CDR3 nucleotides: TGTGCCAGCAGCCTCTCCCGGACACAGCAAGAGACCCAGTACTTC. Protein sequence: CASSLSRTQQETQYF.

The chain carries TRBV11-3 and TRBJ1-2, with TRBD1 identical over 7 bases. The CDR3 has 15 residues. Germline CDR1 SGHNT, CDR2 YENEEA. With 5 bases clipped from V and 3 bases from J, the junction kept 9 bases outside the gene matches. The CDR3 bases are TGTGCCAGCAGCCCTAGGGCAGGGGGGCACTATGGCTACACCTTC. This sequence encodes CASSPRAGGHYGYTF.

In this sample, this clone turned up once. V and J are TRBV19 and TRBJ2-7; 11 bases agree with TRBD1. Germline assignment: CDR1 LNHDA and CDR2 SQIVND (reference sequence). The CDR3 consists of 15 residues. J lost 3 bases, V lost 5 bases, and 6 bases had no gene match. CDR3 DNA: TGTGCCAGTAGTGCCCGGACAGGGGGCGTCTACGAGCAGTACTTC. Its protein product is CASSARTGGVYEQYF.

This chain uses TRBV7-6 with TRBJ2-3; the match to TRBD1 covers 7 bases. CDR1 and CDR2 (germline): SGHVS, FNYEAQ. The trim removed 5 bases at V and 2 bases at J, leaving 10 bases unmatched. CDR3 length equals 16 residues. This CDR3 is CASSPGQNSNTDTQYF. CDR3 coding DNA: TGTGCCAGCAGCCCGGGACAGAATTCTAACACAGATACGCAGTATTTT.

This clone was recorded only once. This rearrangement joins TRBV6-5 to TRBJ2-2; unclear D gene. Germline values: CDR1 MNHEY, CDR2 SVGAGI. This CDR3 is built from 15 residues. The V and J ends lost 6 bases and 6 bases respectively, with 17 bases between them. CDR3 sequence reads: CASRFETGFSGELFF. The CDR3 DNA reads TGTGCCAGCAGATTTGAAACTGGTTTCTCCGGGGAGCTGTTTTTT.

V is TRBV18 and J is TRBJ1-5; the D is unclear. With 1 base removed from V and 3 bases from J, the gap between germline ends came to 10 bases. Germline CDR1 and CDR2: KGHSH and LQKENI. The CDR3 extends over 15 amino acids. CDR3 in amino acids: CASSPRDGINQPQHF. Written as DNA, the CDR3 is TGTGCCAGCTCACCACGCGACGGGATCAATCAGCCCCAGCATTTT.

The CDR3 DNA follows: TGTGCCAGCAGTTACGGGACAGGGATCTACGAGCAGTACTTC. It yields the protein CASSYGTGIYEQYF. The V call is TRBV6-6, the J call TRBJ2-7, with TRBD1 matching 9 bases. Trimming removed 2 bases from V and 3 bases from J; junction bases left unmatched: 2. The CDR3 length is 14 residues. Germline loops: CDR1 MNHNY, CDR2 SVGAGI (reference sequence).

The chain uses TRBV18 and TRBJ2-7; D call uncertain. CDR1 KGHSH and CDR2 LQKENI come from the germline V gene. CDR3 size: 13 residues. V lost 2 bases to trimming and J lost 5 bases, with 10 bases between them. CDR3 loop: CASSPESPHEQYF. The CDR3 bases are TGTGCCAGCTCACCAGAGTCCCCTCACGAGCAGTACTTC.

V is TRBV29-1 and J is TRBJ1-1; the match to TRBD1 covers 7 bases. The CDR3 sequence is 12 residues long. Per germline, CDR1 SQVTM and CDR2 ANQGSEA. V gave up 4 bases and J gave up 5 bases; unmatched junction bases: 4. CDR3 nucleotide sequence: TGCAGCGTTGTTGGGGACAGAACTGAAGCTTTCTTT. It is translated as CSVVGDRTEAFF.

To note about this clone: Distinct nucleotide sequences in the sample also encode this CDR3. The chain couples TRBV7-9 to TRBJ1-1, with D uncertain. Germline V gene sequence: CDR1 SEHNR, CDR2 FQNEAQ (reference sequence). Trimming took off 1 base at V and 5 bases at J, with 5 bases between the two ends. The CDR3 has 12 residues. The CDR3 DNA is TGTGCCAGCAGCTTAGGGAGGACTGAAGCTTTCTTT. It encodes CASSLGRTEAFF. The full variable domain, completed using reference TRBV7-9 and TRBJ1-1, is DTGVSQNPRHKITKRGQNVTFRCDPISEHNRLYWYRQTLGQGPEFLTYFQNEAQLEKSRLLSDRFSAERPKGSFSTLEIQRTEQGDSAMYLCASSLGRTEAFFGQGTRLTVV.

V usage is TRBV28 and J usage is TRBJ1-5; 8 positions agree with TRBD1. V lost 6 bases and J lost 3; bases outside the gene matches: 4. In germline, CDR1 is MDHEN, CDR2 SYDVKM. The CDR3 is made up of 14 amino acids. The CDR3, as DNA: TGTGCCAGCAGGCCAGGGGGCCTCAATCAGCCCCAGCATTTT. Translation gives CASRPGGLNQPQHF.

V and J are TRBV7-9 and TRBJ2-7; weak D call: TRBD1 (6 bases). Trimming left V 5 bases short and J 4 bases short, with 12 bases between. Germline V gene lookup returns CDR1 SEHNR and CDR2 FQNEAQ (reference sequence). The length of the CDR3 is 13 residues. DNA for the CDR3: TGTGCCAGCAGCATTAACCAGGGGTACGAGCAGTACTTC. Amino acid sequence: CASSINQGYEQYF.

This sequence joins TRBV5-1 and TRBJ2-1; 11 bases are shared with TRBD2. Germline V gives CDR1 SGHRS, CDR2 YFSETQ. V dropped 3 bases and J dropped 0; count of bases not matched to a gene: 8. The CDR3 is made up of 18 amino acids. The CDR3 is CASSSKRLAGSSYNEQFF. The DNA of the CDR3 is TGCGCCAGCAGCTCCAAAAGACTAGCGGGGAGCTCCTACAATGAGCAGTTCTTC.

The gene calls are TRBV2 and TRBJ2-1; the D gene is possibly TRBD2 (6 bases). V was cut by 6 bases and J by 8 bases, with 11 bases left in between. The CDR3 consists of 12 residues. The germline V gene has CDR1 SNHLY and CDR2 FYNNEI. The CDR3 coding sequence is TGTGCCAGCAGCCCCGGGGGAGATGAGCAGTTCTTC. Its translation is CASSPGGDEQFF.

The rearrangement links TRBV28 to TRBJ2-2; no definite D call. This CDR3 is built from 13 residues. Germline values: CDR1 MDHEN, CDR2 SYDVKM. The V and J ends lost 4 bases and 4 bases respectively, with 7 bases between them. CDR3 coding DNA: TGTGCCAGCAGTTCCACAACCACCGGGGAGCTGTTTTTT. Amino acids: CASSSTTTGELFF.

This chain connects TRBV5-4 to TRBJ1-1, with TRBD1 matching over 8 bases. Germline values: CDR1 SGHNT, CDR2 YYREEE (reference sequence). CDR3 length: 14 amino acids. The junction had 6 bases not matched to a gene; V was cut back by 4 bases and J by 4 bases. CDR3 nucleotide sequence: TGTGCCAGCAGCCCGACAGGGGATTCCACTGAAGCTTTCTTT. Its protein is CASSPTGDSTEAFF.